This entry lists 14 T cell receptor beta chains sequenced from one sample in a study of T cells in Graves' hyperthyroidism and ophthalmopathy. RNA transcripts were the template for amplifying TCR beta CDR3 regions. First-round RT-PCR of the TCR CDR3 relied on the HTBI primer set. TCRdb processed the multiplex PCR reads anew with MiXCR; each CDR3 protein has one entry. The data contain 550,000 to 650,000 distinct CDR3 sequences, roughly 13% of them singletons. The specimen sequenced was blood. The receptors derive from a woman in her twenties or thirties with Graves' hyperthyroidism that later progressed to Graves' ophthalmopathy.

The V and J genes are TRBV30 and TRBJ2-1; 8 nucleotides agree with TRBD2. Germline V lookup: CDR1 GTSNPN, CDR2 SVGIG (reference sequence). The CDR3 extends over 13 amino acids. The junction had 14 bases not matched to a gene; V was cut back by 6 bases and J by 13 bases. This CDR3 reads CACPRGGRRSQFF. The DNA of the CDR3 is TGTGCCTGCCCGAGGGGCGGGAGGCGGTCACAGTTCTTC.

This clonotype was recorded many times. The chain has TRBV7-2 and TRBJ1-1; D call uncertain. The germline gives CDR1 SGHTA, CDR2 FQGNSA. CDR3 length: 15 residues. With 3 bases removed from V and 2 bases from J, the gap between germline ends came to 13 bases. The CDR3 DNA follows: TGTGCCAGCAGCTTTATCGCGACCGACAACACTGAAGCTTTCTTT. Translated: CASSFIATDNTEAFF.

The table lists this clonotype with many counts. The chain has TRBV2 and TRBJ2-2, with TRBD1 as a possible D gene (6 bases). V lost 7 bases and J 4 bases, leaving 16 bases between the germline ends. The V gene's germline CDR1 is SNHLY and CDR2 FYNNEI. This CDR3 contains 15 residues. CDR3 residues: CASNHRETGTGELFF. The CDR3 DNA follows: TGTGCCAGCAACCACAGGGAGACGGGCACCGGGGAGCTGTTTTTT.

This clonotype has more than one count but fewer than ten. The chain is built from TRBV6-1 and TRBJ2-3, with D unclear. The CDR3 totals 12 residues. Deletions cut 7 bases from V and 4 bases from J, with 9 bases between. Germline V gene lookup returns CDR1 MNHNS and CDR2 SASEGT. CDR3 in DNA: TGTGCCAGCACCGCAAGCGCAGATACGCAGTATTTT. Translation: CASTASADTQYF.

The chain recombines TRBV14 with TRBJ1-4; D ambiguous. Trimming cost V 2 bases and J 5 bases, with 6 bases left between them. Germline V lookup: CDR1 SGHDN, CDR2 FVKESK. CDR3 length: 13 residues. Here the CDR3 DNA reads TGTGCCAGCAGCCAACTCTTGAATGAAAAACTGTTTTTT. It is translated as CASSQLLNEKLFF.

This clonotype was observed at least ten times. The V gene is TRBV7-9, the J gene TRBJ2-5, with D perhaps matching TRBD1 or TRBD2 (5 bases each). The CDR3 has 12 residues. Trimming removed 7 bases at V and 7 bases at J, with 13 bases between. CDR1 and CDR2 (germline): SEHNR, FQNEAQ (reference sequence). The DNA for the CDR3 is TGTGCCAGCACCGGGGCGAGCGGGACCCAGTACTTC. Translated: CASTGASGTQYF.

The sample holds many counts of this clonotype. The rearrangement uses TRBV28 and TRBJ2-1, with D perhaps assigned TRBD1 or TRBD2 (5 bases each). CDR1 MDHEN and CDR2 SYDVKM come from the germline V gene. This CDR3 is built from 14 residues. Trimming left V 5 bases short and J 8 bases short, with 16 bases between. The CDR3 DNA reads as TGTGCCAGCAGTAGAGGGGCAACTCTCGATGAGCAGTTCTTC. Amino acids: CASSRGATLDEQFF.

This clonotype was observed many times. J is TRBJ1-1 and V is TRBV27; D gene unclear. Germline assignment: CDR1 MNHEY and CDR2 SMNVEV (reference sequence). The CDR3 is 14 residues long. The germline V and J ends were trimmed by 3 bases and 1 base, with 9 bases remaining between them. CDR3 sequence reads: CASSFFGQNTEAFF. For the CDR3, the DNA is TGTGCCAGCAGTTTCTTCGGTCAGAACACTGAAGCTTTCTTT.

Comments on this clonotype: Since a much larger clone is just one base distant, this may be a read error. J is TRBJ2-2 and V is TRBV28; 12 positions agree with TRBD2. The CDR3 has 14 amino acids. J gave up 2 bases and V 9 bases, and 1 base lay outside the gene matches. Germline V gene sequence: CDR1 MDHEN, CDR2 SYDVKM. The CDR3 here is CARLAGGNTGELFF. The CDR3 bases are TGTGCCAGACTAGCGGGAGGTAACACCGGGGAGCTGTTTTTT.

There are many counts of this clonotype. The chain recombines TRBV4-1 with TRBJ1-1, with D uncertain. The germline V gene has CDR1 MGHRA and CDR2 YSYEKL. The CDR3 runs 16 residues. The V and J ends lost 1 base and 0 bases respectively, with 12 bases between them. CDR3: CASSQARNSMNTEAFF. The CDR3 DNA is TGCGCCAGCAGCCAAGCTCGCAATAGTATGAACACTGAAGCTTTCTTT.

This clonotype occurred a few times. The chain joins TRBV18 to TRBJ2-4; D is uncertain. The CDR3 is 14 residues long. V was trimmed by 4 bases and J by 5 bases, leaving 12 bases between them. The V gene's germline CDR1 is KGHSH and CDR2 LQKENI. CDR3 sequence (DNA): TGTGCCAGCTCACGGCCGCAGTTAGAAAACATTCAGTACTTC. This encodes CASSRPQLENIQYF.

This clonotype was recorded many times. The CDR3 coding sequence is TGCAGTGCTAGCGGGAAGTTTGACGAGCAGTACTTC. Protein: CSASGKFDEQYF. V is TRBV20-1 and J is TRBJ2-7; D is possibly TRBD2 (5 bases). The CDR3 is made up of 12 amino acids. With 3 bases removed from V and 5 bases from J, the gap between germline ends came to 11 bases. Germline V CDR1 and CDR2: DFQATT, SNEGSKA (reference sequence).

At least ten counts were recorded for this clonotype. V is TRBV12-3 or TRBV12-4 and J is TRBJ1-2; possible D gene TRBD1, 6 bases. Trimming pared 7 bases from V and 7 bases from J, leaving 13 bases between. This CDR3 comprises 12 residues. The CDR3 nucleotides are TGTGCCAGCACTGCGGGGGGCAGTGGCTACACCTTC. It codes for CASTAGGSGYTF.

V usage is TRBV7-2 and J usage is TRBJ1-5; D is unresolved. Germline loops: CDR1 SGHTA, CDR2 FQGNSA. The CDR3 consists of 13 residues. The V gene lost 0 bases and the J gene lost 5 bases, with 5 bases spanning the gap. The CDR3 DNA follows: TGTGCCAGCAGCTTAGCTGCTGATCAGCCCCAGCATTTT. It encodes CASSLAADQPQHF. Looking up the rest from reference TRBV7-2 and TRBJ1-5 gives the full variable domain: GAGVSQSPSNKVTEKGKDVELRCDPISGHTALYWYRQSLGQGLEFLIYFQGNSAPDKSGLPSDRFSAERTGGSVSTLTIQRTQQEDSAVYLCASSLAADQPQHFGDGTRLSIL.